The T cell receptor beta chain under discussion was sequenced for a study of monozygotic twins with inflammatory bowel disease. General study points: Those with IBD had lower TCRbeta diversity (inverse Simpson) than their healthy co-twins did. Discordant twins had repertoire similarity that did not differ from that of concordant twins, possibly from limited power. For IBD patients, clonotypes shared with others were fewer than for healthy twins, especially with disease activity.

TCRalpha and TCRbeta cDNA went through two nested PCRs of approximately 17 and 9 cycles. TCRdb reprocessed the 5' RACE reads, keeping one entry per CDR3 protein, no DNA. This table holds about 160,000 distinct CDR3 sequences. This CDR3 is 13 amino acids long. The germline CDR1 and CDR2 sequences are DFQATT and SNEGSKA (reference sequence). About this clonotype: Its target is unknown.

Material: blood. V usage is TRBV20-1 and J usage is TRBJ1-2; TCRdb returns TRBD1, unconfirmable since there is no DNA. This TCR was recovered from a human donor with ulcerative colitis or Crohn's disease, or a healthy co-twin of an affected twin (not recorded which). The CDR3 protein is CSARVGDRDGYTF.